This record covers a single TCR beta chain. The sample originates from a study of blood T cells in healthy people across ages. Through a sample-barcoded 5' primer and a J-beta primer mix, a second PCR was run for roughly 6 to 11 cycles. A single record per CDR3 protein comes from TCRdb applying MiXCR to the 5' RACE reads. The data contain over 1,500,000 distinct CDR3 sequences, about 49% of them singletons. In germline, CDR1 is SEHNR, CDR2 FQNEAQ (reference sequence). Trimming removed 5 bases at V and 4 bases at J, with 18 bases between. There are 15 residues in the CDR3. Per-sample PBMC isolation yielded at least 6.5 million cells.

The sequenced material came from blood. V gene TRBV7-9 combines with J gene TRBJ2-7; TRBD1 or TRBD2 may be the D gene (5 bases each). The receptor was derived from a woman aged 40 to 50 in good health. The CDR3 loop is CASSPGTQDRYEQYF. CDR3 DNA sequence: TGTGCCAGCAGCCCTGGGACGCAAGACAGATACGAGCAGTACTTC.